What follows are 13 T cell receptor beta chains derived from one specimen sequenced in a study of glioma-infiltrating T cells after dendritic cell vaccination (dated by TCRdb to about 2016). Libraries were constructed by the immunoSEQ multiplex PCR assay. Not all clones reach the TCRdb copy of this immuneACCESS table, which keeps in-frame sequences only. Checked studies attribute under half of the gap to unresolved V genes and leave the rest unexplained. Here the sample has tens of thousands of clones; almost 85% occur a single time. Of the sample, under 2.5% falls within the top ten clones. The input for sequencing was blood, taken before dendritic cell vaccination. The source is a human donor with glioblastoma.

This sequence joins TRBV7-9 and TRBJ2-5; 11 bases line up with TRBD2. The CDR3 spans 13 residues. With V trimmed by 6 bases and J by 5 bases, 2 bases remained unmatched. Per germline, CDR1 SEHNR and CDR2 FQNEAQ (reference sequence). The CDR3 region is CASSSSGRETQYF. CDR3 DNA sequence: TGTGCCAGCAGTTCTAGCGGGAGGGAGACCCAGTACTTC.

This chain connects TRBV25-1 to TRBJ2-3; TRBD1 matches at 9 bases. This CDR3 contains 16 residues. V gave up 2 bases and J gave up 3 bases; unmatched junction bases: 6. Germline assignment: CDR1 MGHDK and CDR2 SYGVNS. DNA for the CDR3: TGTGCCAGCAGTGAACCCCGGACAGGGGATACAGATACGCAGTATTTT. As protein: CASSEPRTGDTDTQYF.

CDR3 in DNA: TGTGCCAGTAGTACTCCGGGACAGGGTAACTATGGCTACACCTTC. As protein: CASSTPGQGNYGYTF. V gene TRBV19 combines with J gene TRBJ1-2, with 9 bases aligning to TRBD1. In germline, CDR1 is LNHDA, CDR2 SQIVND (reference sequence). The CDR3 covers 15 residues. The junction had 4 bases not matched to a gene; V was cut back by 4 bases and J by 1 base. The full variable domain, completed using reference TRBV19 and TRBJ1-2, is DGGITQSPKYLFRKEGQNVTLSCEQNLNHDAMYWYRQDPGQGLRLIYYSQIVNDFQKGDIAEGYSVSREKKESFPLTVTSAQKNPTAFYLCASSTPGQGNYGYTFGSGTRLTVV.

This clone was seen a handful of times. The chain uses TRBV9 and TRBJ2-2, with D maybe TRBD2 (5 bases). The CDR3 has 13 residues. Trimming took off 7 bases at V and 8 bases at J, with 15 bases between the two ends. The germline V gene has CDR1 SGDLS and CDR2 YYNGEE. CDR3 DNA: TGTGCCAGCTCATCCGGGGTTCCGGGGGAGCTGTTTTTT. It encodes CASSSGVPGELFF.

The chain carries TRBV6-1 and TRBJ2-5; a possible D gene is TRBD1 (5 bases). V lost 2 bases, J lost 12 bases, and 13 bases lay in between. The CDR3 contains 12 residues. Per germline, CDR1 MNHNS and CDR2 SASEGT. CDR3 region: CASSEHPGLEYF. CDR3 in DNA: TGTGCCAGCAGTGAACACCCAGGGCTTGAGTACTTC.

The chain is built from TRBV5-6 and TRBJ2-5, with D uncertain. Germline lookup yields CDR1 SGHDT and CDR2 YYEEEE. V lost 0 bases to trimming and J lost 1 base, with 10 bases between them. The CDR3 loop spans 15 amino acids. CDR3 coding DNA: TGTGCCAGCAGCTTGGGGCAGGATTTCCAAGAGACCCAGTACTTC. Translated: CASSLGQDFQETQYF.

This clone has a single count. The CDR3 coding sequence is TGTGCCAGCAGCTCCAAGACTAGCGGGAGGGTCCATGAGCAGTTCTTC. Encoded protein: CASSSKTSGRVHEQFF. The gene calls are TRBV7-2 and TRBJ2-1, with 14 bases fitting TRBD2. Trimming at V came to 4 bases and at J to 8 bases, leaving 7 bases not matched to a gene. The CDR3 is 16 amino acids. Germline CDR1 reads SGHTA; CDR2 reads FQGNSA. The complete variable domain, with remaining parts taken from reference TRBV7-2 and TRBJ2-1, reads GAGVSQSPSNKVTEKGKDVELRCDPISGHTALYWYRQSLGQGLEFLIYFQGNSAPDKSGLPSDRFSAERTGGSVSTLTIQRTQQEDSAVYLCASSSKTSGRVHEQFFGPGTRLTVL.

In this sample, this clone turned up a few times. The rearrangement joins TRBV6-6 to TRBJ1-1; weak D call: TRBD1 (5 bases). Between the trimmed V and J ends, which lost 6 bases and 0 bases, there was a span of 14 bases. The germline CDR1 and CDR2 sequences are MNHNY and SVGAGI (reference sequence). This CDR3 region has 15 residues. Here the CDR3 reads CASSYGGGMNTEAFF. In nucleotides, the CDR3 is TGTGCCAGCAGCTACGGGGGGGGTATGAACACTGAAGCTTTCTTT.

The chain is built from TRBV11-2 and TRBJ1-2; D possibly corresponds to TRBD1 (5 bases). The CDR3 spans 13 residues. CDR1 and CDR2 (germline): SGHAT, FQNNGV. Trimming took 3 bases from V and 8 from J, leaving 13 bases between them. CDR3 region: CASSFAGGEGYTF. In DNA, the CDR3 is TGTGCCAGCAGCTTTGCGGGGGGAGAAGGCTACACCTTC.

The chain carries TRBV18 and TRBJ2-1; 15 nucleotides match TRBD2. Trimming cost V 3 bases and J 8 bases; bases outside gene matches: 14. The CDR3 covers 19 residues. Germline V lookup: CDR1 KGHSH, CDR2 LQKENI. CDR3 amino acids: CASSPGLAGGPTRRDEQFF. CDR3 DNA: TGTGCCAGCTCACCCGGACTAGCGGGAGGGCCCACCCGACGGGATGAGCAGTTCTTC. The full variable domain, completed using reference TRBV18 and TRBJ2-1, is NAGVMQNPRHLVRRRGQEARLRCSPMKGHSHVYWYRQLPEEGLKFMVYLQKENIIDESGMPKERFSAEFPKEGPSILRIQQVVRGDSAAYFCASSPGLAGGPTRRDEQFFGPGTRLTVL.

The rearrangement links TRBV5-4 to TRBJ1-2; no clear D gene. The CDR3 covers 16 residues. Germline assignment: CDR1 SGHNT and CDR2 YYREEE (reference sequence). With 4 bases removed from V and 7 bases from J, the gap between germline ends came to 23 bases. The CDR3 sequence: CASSPDESGSVGGYTF. DNA for the CDR3: TGTGCCAGCAGCCCCGATGAGAGCGGATCGGTCGGTGGCTACACCTTC.

The chain employs TRBV5-1 and TRBJ2-5, with a possible D match to TRBD1 (5 bases). Trimming removed 0 bases at V and 5 bases at J, with 14 bases between. CDR3 length equals 15 residues. Germline assignment: CDR1 SGHRS and CDR2 YFSETQ. CDR3 in DNA: TGCGCCAGCAGCTTGGGACAGCTCAATGGGGAGACCCAGTACTTC. This gives the protein CASSLGQLNGETQYF.

This clone came up a few times. Other DNA sequences within the sample encode an identical CDR3. V gene TRBV5-1 combines with J gene TRBJ2-3; D gene uncertain. Germline V lookup: CDR1 SGHRS, CDR2 YFSETQ. The CDR3 has 12 amino acids. V lost 3 bases to trimming and J lost 3 bases, with 5 bases between them. CDR3: CASSWATDTQYF. CDR3 sequence (DNA): TGCGCCAGCAGCTGGGCTACAGATACGCAGTATTTT. Filled out from reference TRBV5-1 and TRBJ2-3, the complete variable domain reads KAGVTQTPRYLIKTRGQQVTLSCSPISGHRSVSWYQQTPGQGLQFLFEYFSETQRNKGNFPGRFSGRQFSNSRSEMNVSTLELGDSALYLCASSWATDTQYFGPGTRLTVL.